The rows below give T cell receptor beta chains drawn from one sample of a study of shared clonotypes between healthy human individuals. Sequencing used immunoSEQ multiplex PCR; TCRdb keeps in-frame clones, though not all of them. The repertoire holds just over 2,000,000 clones, with roughly 95% as singletons. The sample taken for sequencing was naive CD8+ T cells sorted from blood. Source of these receptors: a young man in good health. The CDR3 runs from the conserved cysteine through the conserved F or W. D genes are given only for firm matches. Not all rows give a size; the values are once, few, many and, for expanded clones, a class.

J | V | size | length | D | DNA | CDR3
TRBJ2-1 | TRBV6-1 | - | 16 | - | TGTGCCAGCAGTGAAGCTCCGGAGGGGTTCCACAATGAGCAGTTCTTC | CASSEAPEGFHNEQFF
TRBJ2-4 | TRBV28 | - | 12 | TRBD1 | TGTGCCAGCAGTCTGGACAGGGTCATTCAGTACTTC | CASSLDRVIQYF
TRBJ1-5 | TRBV27 | - | 14 | - | TGTGCCAGCAGGCCAGGGGCGATCAATCAGCCCCAGCATTTT | CASRPGAINQPQHF
TRBJ2-7 | TRBV5-1 | - | 13 | - | TGCGCCAGCAGCTTGGGGGACTTCTACGAGCAGTACTTC | CASSLGDFYEQYF
TRBJ2-7 | TRBV7-9 | - | 14 | TRBD1 | TGTGCCAGCCAGGACAGGGATCGGCGGTACGAGCAGTACTTC | CASQDRDRRYEQYF
TRBJ2-7 | TRBV4-1 | - | 13 | - | TGCGCCAGCGCCTCCCTGGACTCCTACGAGCAGTACTTC | CASASLDSYEQYF
TRBJ2-5 | TRBV7-9 | - | 14 | - | TGTGCCAGCAGCTTAGAACTAGGCCCAGAGACCCAGTACTTC | CASSLELGPETQYF
TRBJ1-4 | TRBV5-8 | - | 14 | TRBD1 | TGTGCCAGCAGCCCGGGACAGGGGGATGAAAAACTGTTTTTT | CASSPGQGDEKLFF
TRBJ2-7 | TRBV5-6 | - | 16 | TRBD1 | TGTGCCAGCAGCTTGGCCGGGCAGGGGGCCGTCCACGAGCAGTACTTC | CASSLAGQGAVHEQYF
TRBJ2-7 | TRBV4-1 | - | 15 | - | TGCGCCAGCAGCCTCATAGATAGGGTAAGGGTCGAGCAGTACTTC | CASSLIDRVRVEQYF
TRBJ2-3 | TRBV4-3 | - | 13 | - | TGCGCCAGCAGCCAAGATCGGCAGGGTACGCAGTATTTT | CASSQDRQGTQYF
TRBJ1-4 | TRBV30 | - | 15 | - | TGTGCCTCTTCGGAAGTGGGACACTTTAATGAAAAACTGTTTTTT | CASSEVGHFNEKLFF
TRBJ2-7 | TRBV6-5 | once | 16 | - | TGTGCCAGCAGTTACTCGATACGGAGGGATGCCTACGAGCAGTACTTC | CASSYSIRRDAYEQYF
TRBJ1-1 | TRBV29-1 | - | 16 | TRBD1 | TGCAGCGCCCTGCCCGGGACAGGGGACCCCACAGGTGAAGCTTTCTTT | CSALPGTGDPTGEAFF
TRBJ1-5 | TRBV10-3 | - | 15 | - | TGTGCCATCATCGGGGTCCGTTCTAGCAATCAGCCCCAGCATTTT | CAIIGVRSSNQPQHF
TRBJ2-5 | TRBV27 | - | 17 | TRBD2 | TGTGCCAGCAGCCGTTATCCACTAGCGGGGATCCAAGAGACCCAGTACTTC | CASSRYPLAGIQETQYF
TRBJ1-6 | TRBV11-2 | - | 15 | - | TGTGCCAGCAGCTCGTCAATGGGGGATTCTTCACCCCTCCACTTT | CASSSSMGDSSPLHF
TRBJ1-6 | TRBV28 | - | 18 | TRBD1 | TGTGCCAGCAGTTTCGGAGGGGGCCAACTCTCCTATAATTCACCCCTCCACTTT | CASSFGGGQLSYNSPLHF
TRBJ2-7 | TRBV5-4 | - | 14 | - | TGTGCCAGCAGCTTGGTGGGGACCGCATACGAGCAGTACTTC | CASSLVGTAYEQYF
TRBJ2-1 | TRBV2 | once | 16 | TRBD2 | TGTGCCAGCAGTGAGTTAGCGGGACCGCCCTACAATGAGCAGTTCTTC | CASSELAGPPYNEQFF
TRBJ1-1 | TRBV19 | - | 13 | - | TGTGCCAGTAGTATAGTTGGGGGCACTGAAGCTTTCTTT | CASSIVGGTEAFF
TRBJ1-1 | TRBV4-1 | - | 12 | - | TGCGCCAGCAGCCAAGGACGCACTGAAGCTTTCTTT | CASSQGRTEAFF
TRBJ2-7 | TRBV6-5 | - | 13 | - | TGTGCCAGCAGTTACCAGGACACCTACGAGCAGTACTTC | CASSYQDTYEQYF
TRBJ1-4 | TRBV5-6 | - | 13 | - | TGTGCCAGCAGCTTGTATGATGCTGGGAAACTGTTTTTT | CASSLYDAGKLFF
TRBJ1-1 | TRBV7-8 | - | 13 | - | TGTGCCAGCAGCTCCGGACAGACCACTGAAGCTTTCTTT | CASSSGQTTEAFF
TRBJ2-3 | TRBV4-1 | - | 15 | TRBD2 | TGCGCCAGCACCGGGGGGACTAGCGGGTCAGATACGCAGTATTTT | CASTGGTSGSDTQYF
TRBJ2-7 | TRBV9 | - | 18 | TRBD2 | TGTGCCAGCAGCGTAGGGCCGGGACTAGCGGGAGGACGATACGAGCAGTACTTC | CASSVGPGLAGGRYEQYF
TRBJ2-1 | TRBV27 | - | 16 | - | TGTGCCAGCAGTTTTTCGGGCGGGGAAACATACAATGAGCAGTTCTTC | CASSFSGGETYNEQFF
TRBJ2-2 | TRBV6-5 | - | 13 | TRBD2 | TGTGCCAGCGAGACGGGAGGAGGCGGGGAGCTGTTTTTT | CASETGGGGELFF
TRBJ2-4 | TRBV4-1 | - | 12 | - | TGCGCCAGCAGCCAAGAACTCGGCATTCAGTACTTC | CASSQELGIQYF
TRBJ2-3 | TRBV2 | once | 12 | - | TGTGCCAGCAGAGCTAGCACAGATACGCAGTATTTT | CASRASTDTQYF
TRBJ1-5 | TRBV4-1 | - | 16 | - | TGCGCCAGCAGCCATCCCACCCCCGGGAGCAATCAGCCCCAGCATTTT | CASSHPTPGSNQPQHF